This TCR beta chain was retrieved from a study of blood T cell repertoires in COVID-19. Sequencing was performed with immunoSEQ multiplex PCR; in TCRdb, only in-frame clones are kept and a portion is missing. The sample consists of about 200,000 clones, roughly four fifths of them appearing once. Ages ranged from about 18 to 90 years, with residence in about two dozen US areas. Grouping used clinical history reported by participants in a survey and questionnaire. Cohort 3 donors were reported recovered after two negative PCRs, clearance, or symptom resolution. Germline V gene lookup returns CDR1 LNHDA and CDR2 SQIVND (reference sequence). The CDR3 consists of 15 residues. Notes on this clone: One end of the junction varies from germline; a read error may be responsible.

The rearrangement uses TRBV19 and TRBJ2-7; D call uncertain. The TCR originated in a man between 35 and 55 years old who had recovered from COVID-19. Sequenced sample: PBMCs or T cells enriched from blood (not recorded which). The CDR3 is CASSGDSRPSSEQYF. Written as DNA, the CDR3 is TGTGCCAGTAGTGGAGACTCACGACCGTCCTCCGAGCAGTACTTC.